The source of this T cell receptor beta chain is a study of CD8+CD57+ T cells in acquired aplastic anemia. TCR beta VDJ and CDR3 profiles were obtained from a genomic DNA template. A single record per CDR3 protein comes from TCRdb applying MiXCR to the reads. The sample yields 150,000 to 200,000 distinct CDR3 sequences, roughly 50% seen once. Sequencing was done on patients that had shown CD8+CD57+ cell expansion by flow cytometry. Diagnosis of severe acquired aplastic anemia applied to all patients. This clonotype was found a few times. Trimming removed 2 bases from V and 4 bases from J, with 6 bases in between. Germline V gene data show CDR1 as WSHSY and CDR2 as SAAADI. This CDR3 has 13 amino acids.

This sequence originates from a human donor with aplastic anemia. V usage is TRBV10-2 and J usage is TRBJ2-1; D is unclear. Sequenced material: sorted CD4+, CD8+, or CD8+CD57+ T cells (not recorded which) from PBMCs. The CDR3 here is CASSEVSYNEQFF. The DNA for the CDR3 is TGCGCCAGCAGTGAGGTTTCTTACAATGAGCAGTTCTTC.